Reported below is one TCR beta chain. This entry belongs to a study of PD-1 blockade in classical Hodgkin lymphoma. TCRdb keeps only in-frame clones here, not all; method: immunoSEQ multiplex PCR. The sample records approximately 15,000 clones, 87% being singletons. CDR3 length: 14 amino acids. Per the germline V gene, CDR1 is KGHSH and CDR2 is LQKENI. V lost 5 bases to trimming and J lost 9 bases, with 19 bases between them. Time point noted: newly diagnosed, previously untreated cHL patient sample. Sequenced input: peripheral blood mononuclear cells (PBMCs). V and J are TRBV18 and TRBJ1-2, with D maybe TRBD1 (6 bases). This TCR came from a human donor with classical Hodgkin lymphoma. The CDR3 DNA follows: TGTGCCAGCTCATACGACGGGGGCGTGGGGAGCTACACCTTC. Translating gives CASSYDGGVGSYTF.